This note documents a single T cell receptor beta chain sequence. Its antigen is undetermined. The data belong to a study of cytomegalovirus exposure and HLA in healthy donors. Study details: About 80 million unique TCRs from HLA-typed donors made up an early data release. Study-level points and caveats: Indistinguishable V segments, including TRBV6-2 and TRBV6-3, were excluded. Researchers had no immune exposure information except CMV serostatus available.

60 Vbeta and 13 Jbeta primers were used in PCR. The assay was immunoSEQ multiplex PCR, and TCRdb's table has in-frame clones only and misses some. The table includes a few hundred thousand clones, 60% to 85% detected once. Germline V gene data show CDR1 as LNHDA and CDR2 as SQIVND (reference sequence). V was cut by 2 bases and J by 3 bases, with 12 bases left in between. The CDR3 runs 15 residues. This chain joins TRBV19 and TRBJ2-3, with a weak D call TRBD2 (5 bases). The receptor was isolated from a man between 40 and 49 years old in good health and CMV-seronegative. Sequencing used PBMCs. The CDR3 DNA sequence: TGTGCCAGTAGTATAAGCCCGGGGAAGACAGATACGCAGTATTTT. This sequence encodes CASSISPGKTDTQYF.